A selection of T cell receptor beta chains follows, all from one sample in a study of CD8+ T cells in alopecia areata. TCRdb keeps only in-frame clones here, not all; method: immunoSEQ multiplex PCR. In the table there are around 250,000 clones, 67% of which are singletons. The material was CD4+ T cells sorted from blood, obtained at week 0. These receptors originate from a human donor with alopecia areata. CDR3s include the opening cysteine and the closing phenylalanine or tryptophan. A D gene is named only where the DNA matches it firmly. Clone size is shown for a subset of rows, as once, few, many or a class of expanded clone.

many	TRBV5-8	-	TRBJ2-6	TGTGCCAGCAGCTCTTACAGGCAATCTGGGGCCAACGTCCTGACTTTC	CASSSYRQSGANVLTF
-	TRBV7-8	-	TRBJ2-1	TGTGCCAGCAGCTTAGAGAGGGAGGCGAATGAGCAGTTCTTC	CASSLEREANEQFF
-	TRBV29-1	TRBD1	TRBJ2-1	TGCAGCGTCGCAGGGACAGTAGGGCAGTTCTTC	CSVAGTVGQFF
-	TRBV11-3	-	TRBJ1-1	TGTGCCAGCAGCTTATCCGGGGGGACTGAAGCTTTCTTT	CASSLSGGTEAFF
-	TRBV6-5	-	TRBJ1-6	TGTGCCAGCAGGAGGTCGCAGGGGTCACACTCACCCCTCCACTTT	CASRRSQGSHSPLHF
-	TRBV5-1	-	TRBJ2-7	TGCGCCAGCAGCCGTCAGGCGCCCTACGAGCAGTACTTC	CASSRQAPYEQYF
-	TRBV2	TRBD2	TRBJ2-7	TGTGCCCTCGGGGGGGAGGGACCCTACGAGCAGTACTTC	CALGGEGPYEQYF
-	TRBV27	-	TRBJ2-3	TGTGCCAGCAGTTTCTTGGGAGATACGCAGTATTTT	CASSFLGDTQYF
-	TRBV30	-	TRBJ1-2	TGTGCCTGGAGTATGGGGGGCACATATGGCTACACCTTC	CAWSMGGTYGYTF
-	TRBV29-1	-	TRBJ1-1	TGCAGCGGAATACAGGGCTGGAACACTGAAGCTTTCTTT	CSGIQGWNTEAFF
once	TRBV29-1	TRBD1	TRBJ2-7	TGCAGCGGGGAGACAGGGGCAGACGAGCAGTACTTC	CSGETGADEQYF
-	TRBV11-3	-	TRBJ2-3	TGTGCCAGCAGCTTAGAGTGGCCAGCTAGCACAGATACGCAGTATTTT	CASSLEWPASTDTQYF
-	TRBV5-1	TRBD1	TRBJ1-6	TGCGCCAGCAGCTTGGAAGGACAGGGGGGATCTTCACCCCTCCACTTT	CASSLEGQGGSSPLHF
-	TRBV6-5	-	TRBJ2-3	TGTGCCAGCAGGATAACAGGGTCAGATACGCAGTATTTT	CASRITGSDTQYF
-	TRBV20-1	-	TRBJ2-7	TGCAGTGCTGACCGGGGCTACGAGCAGTACTTC	CSADRGYEQYF
-	TRBV20-1	-	TRBJ2-3	TGCAGTGCTAGCAATCGGTCAGGACGGTATTTT	CSASNRSGRYF
-	TRBV1	-	TRBJ1-1	TGCACCAGCAGCCAAGATTGGGGGGAGACTTTCTTT	CTSSQDWGETFF
few	TRBV7-8	-	TRBJ2-7	TGTGCCAGCAGGCCAAGGACGGCCTACGAGCAGTACTTC	CASRPRTAYEQYF
few	TRBV29-1	TRBD1	TRBJ2-2	TGCAGCGCAAGGACAGGCCTAAACACCGGGGAGCTGTTTTTT	CSARTGLNTGELFF
-	TRBV20-1	-	TRBJ2-7	TGCAGTGCCCCGAAATCGGGCGAGCAGTACTTC	CSAPKSGEQYF
-	TRBV30	-	TRBJ2-3	TGTGCCTGGAGTAGTCCGGGCACAGATACGCAGTATTTT	CAWSSPGTDTQYF
-	TRBV18	-	TRBJ2-3	TGTGCCAGCTCACCACCCCAGGGGAAAGGTACGCAGTATTTT	CASSPPQGKGTQYF
-	TRBV30	-	TRBJ2-5	TGTGCCTGGAGTTTCACGGACCGAGAAGAGACCCAGTACTTC	CAWSFTDREETQYF
few	TRBV7-9	-	TRBJ1-4	TGTGCCAGCAGCTTGGGGCAGGGACTGTTTTTT	CASSLGQGLFF
-	TRBV18	-	TRBJ1-1	TGTGCCAGCTCACCCACCGGGGGGAACACTGAAGCTTTCTTT	CASSPTGGNTEAFF
-	TRBV6-5	-	TRBJ2-7	TGTGCCAGCAGCCCCGCGACATTCTCCTCCTACGAGCAGTACTTC	CASSPATFSSYEQYF
-	TRBV18	-	TRBJ2-4	TGTGCCAGCTCACCAGACAGTCAAGTAGCCAAAAACATTCAGTACTTC	CASSPDSQVAKNIQYF
-	TRBV2	-	TRBJ1-5	TGTGCCAGCAGTGATGCAGGGTCCGGGCAGCCCCAGCATTTT	CASSDAGSGQPQHF
-	TRBV4-3	-	TRBJ2-2	TGCGCCAGCAGCCAAGTAGACGTTAGGATGATAACCGGGGAGCTGTTTTTT	CASSQVDVRMITGELFF
-	TRBV6-6	TRBD1	TRBJ2-7	TGTGCCAGCAGTTACTCGGACAGGAACCACGAGCAGTACTTC	CASSYSDRNHEQYF
-	TRBV4-2	TRBD1	TRBJ1-6	TGTGCCAGCAGCCAGCGCGGACAGGGCTCCCTTTTGGGTTCACCCCTCCACTTT	CASSQRGQGSLLGSPLHF
once	TRBV7-7	-	TRBJ2-7	TGTGCTAGCAGCTTAACGGGCAACGAGCAGTACTTC	CASSLTGNEQYF
-	TRBV29-1	-	TRBJ1-1	TGCAGCGTTATCGCAGGGAACACTGAAGCTTTCTTT	CSVIAGNTEAFF
-	TRBV29-1	-	TRBJ2-5	TGCAGCGTTGATCCACAGGGGGGGCAAGAGACCCAGTACTTC	CSVDPQGGQETQYF
-	TRBV7-2	TRBD2	TRBJ2-7	TGTGCCAGCAGCATAGGTGCGGGGGGTGCTGCCTACGAGCAGTACTTC	CASSIGAGGAAYEQYF
-	TRBV5-4	TRBD2	TRBJ2-5	TGTGCCAGCAGTCGGGCGGCGGGGGTCGGAGAGACCCAGTACTTC	CASSRAAGVGETQYF
-	TRBV30	-	TRBJ2-4	TGTGCCTGGTCTAGAAGCCGGGGGAACATTCAGTACTTC	CAWSRSRGNIQYF
-	TRBV6-6	-	TRBJ1-5	TGTGCCAGCAGTCCTCCCGCCAATCAGCCCCAGCATTTT	CASSPPANQPQHF
-	TRBV29-1	-	TRBJ2-5	TGCAGCGTTCTTAGGGGTGCGGAGACCCAGTACTTC	CSVLRGAETQYF
-	TRBV14	TRBD1	TRBJ2-3	TGTGCCAGCAGCGCCGGGACAGTAACGCAGTATTTT	CASSAGTVTQYF
-	TRBV29-1	TRBD2	TRBJ2-5	TGCAGCGTTGTTACGGGAGTAGCGGGGGTTTCTGAGACCCAGTACTTC	CSVVTGVAGVSETQYF
-	TRBV27	-	TRBJ2-6	TGTGCCAGCAGTCCGGGGGCGGGAAGGCTTTCTGGGGCCAACGTCCTGACTTTC	CASSPGAGRLSGANVLTF
-	TRBV2	-	TRBJ2-7	TGTGCCAGCAGTGACTCCTACGAGCAGTACTTC	CASSDSYEQYF
-	TRBV29-1	TRBD1	TRBJ1-3	TGCAGCGCTACAGGGGGCTCTGGAAACACCATATATTTT	CSATGGSGNTIYF
-	TRBV11-2	TRBD1	TRBJ2-5	TGTGCCAGCAGCTTAGGACAGGGGCGAGAGACCCAGTACTTC	CASSLGQGRETQYF
-	TRBV12-5	-	TRBJ2-2	TGTGCTAGTGGTTTGGACGGACTATCGGGGGAGCTGTTTTTT	CASGLDGLSGELFF
-	TRBV25-1	-	TRBJ2-1	TGTGCCAGCAGGGAAGGCTCGCGGGATGAGCAGTTCTTC	CASREGSRDEQFF
-	TRBV29-1	TRBD2	TRBJ2-5	TGCAGCGTTGTCGGCGGGACTAGTTTCGTAGAGACCCAGTACTTC	CSVVGGTSFVETQYF
-	TRBV5-1	-	TRBJ1-6	TGCGCCAGCAGCCCCTCCAGGGTCTCCTATAATTCACCCCTCCACTTT	CASSPSRVSYNSPLHF
few	TRBV30	TRBD1	TRBJ1-1	TGTGCCTGGCGGACAGGAACGAACACTGAAGCTTTCTTT	CAWRTGTNTEAFF